The entry that follows covers one TCR beta chain sequence. Its antigen is unknown. Per-base qualities were not stored, and no clone one base away is much larger. TCRbeta CDR3 regions were amplified from genomic DNA by means of the immunoSEQ Assay, a bias-controlled multiplex PCR. The original pipeline was this. Nucleated cell counts per sample were estimated from amplification of reference gene primers within the assay. To quantify the absolute abundance of each unique TCRbeta CDR3 rearrangement, sequence reads were collapsed and filtered. For each sample, productive Simpson clonality was calculated as the square root of Simpson's diversity index over productive rearrangements. TCRdb stores this immuneACCESS table with in-frame sequences only. Part of the clones is absent; in the studies checked, under half of the shortfall reflects unresolved V genes, and no reason is known for the rest. The V and J calls and clone size are taken from that table; D and trimming were inferred from the DNA. The sample table lists 250,000 or so clones, 80% to 90% of them with a count of one. Approximately 3.8% of the sample goes to the ten largest clones.

This sample was taken from a study of blood T cell repertoires in COVID-19 (dated by TCRdb to 2020 to 2022). Some background on the complete study: Samples covering the acute and convalescent phases of COVID-19 were provided by collaborators in the United States, Italy and Spain. The prospective study material was composed of cDNA or gDNA derived from T cells, B-cell-depleted T cells, or PBMCs. Deeply sampled blood TCRbeta repertoires from subjects exposed to, actively infected with, or recovered from COVID-19 were included in the dataset. The repertoires were released in a freely available public database intended as a resource for research on the immune response to SARS-CoV-2. The samples were drawn from two sources: the first 160 participants of the ongoing ImmuneRACE study, and 1,200 or so subjects contributed by 6 global collaborators. A de-identified subject ID, COVID-19 status, age in years and sex were almost always included in the sample metadata. Where available, HLA class I and class II types were obtained from metadata supplied by the sample provider rather than from assay-based typing.

What the authors observed across the whole study: Clinical and demographic metadata were provided uncurated, with the amount varying by source and participant.

In the prospective study, participants were about 18 to 100 years old, resided in fewer than 25 geographic areas of the United States, and were enrolled through a virtual design. Cohort assignment in the prospective study relied on participant-reported clinical history from a screening survey and a study questionnaire. Exposed participants were defined as having been in contact with someone with a PCR-confirmed or clinician-diagnosed COVID-19 case within 2 weeks of study entry. In the prospective study, whole blood, serum and a nasopharyngeal or oropharyngeal swab were collected from each participant by mobile phlebotomists. Additional blood draws and questionnaires over an approximately 2-month period could optionally be provided by prospective study participants. Prospective study blood samples were shipped either frozen or at room temperature before DNA extraction. Material for sequencing was PBMCs or T cells enriched from blood (not recorded which). The receptor was isolated from a middle-aged woman who had been exposed to COVID-19.

The CDR3 region reads CASSSWTSGASGGTQYF. The DNA sequence follows: TGTGCCAGCAGTTCTTGGACTAGCGGGGCTTCAGGAGGGACGCAGTATTTT. Rearrangement joined TRBV7-3 to TRBJ2-3, with TRBD2 identical over 12 junction bases. After removal of 6 bases from V and 9 bases from J, the junction retains 16 bases not matched to a gene. Including the terminal cysteine and phenylalanine, the CDR3 comprises 17 residues. The entry retains the CDR3 DNA only, 51 bases that are in frame from base 1. The germline V gene supplies CDR1 SGHTA and CDR2 FQGTGA.